This T cell receptor beta chain was captured in a study of technical replicates of blood from several donors. Using immunoSEQ multiplex PCR, the repertoire was profiled, and TCRdb retains in-frame clones only, with some absent. The profile shows approximately 81,000 clones, roughly 95% of them singletons. With 4 bases clipped from V and 1 base from J, the junction kept 5 bases outside the gene matches. The CDR3 loop spans 16 amino acids. Germline assignment: CDR1 MGHRA and CDR2 YSYEKL. This chain joins TRBV4-1 and TRBJ2-2, with 8 bases that match TRBD1. The sequencing input was T cells isolated from PBMCs. This clonotype originated in a human donor in good health. The CDR3 sequence is CASSPQQGGNTGELFF. The CDR3 nucleotides are TGCGCCAGCAGCCCGCAACAGGGGGGGAACACCGGGGAGCTGTTTTTT.